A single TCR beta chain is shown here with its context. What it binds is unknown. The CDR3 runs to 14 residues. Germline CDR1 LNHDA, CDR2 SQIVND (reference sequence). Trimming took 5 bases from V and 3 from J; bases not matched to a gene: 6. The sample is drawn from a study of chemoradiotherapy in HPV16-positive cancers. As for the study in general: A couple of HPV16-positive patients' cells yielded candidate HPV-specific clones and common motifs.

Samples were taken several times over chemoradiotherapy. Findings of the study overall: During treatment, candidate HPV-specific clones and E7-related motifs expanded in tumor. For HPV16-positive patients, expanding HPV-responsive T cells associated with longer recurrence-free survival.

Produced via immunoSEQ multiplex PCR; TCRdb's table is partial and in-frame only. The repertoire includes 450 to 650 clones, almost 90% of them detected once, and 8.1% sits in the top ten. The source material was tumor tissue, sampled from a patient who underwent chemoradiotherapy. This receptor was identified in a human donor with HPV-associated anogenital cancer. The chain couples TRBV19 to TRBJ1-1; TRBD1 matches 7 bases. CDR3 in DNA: TGTGCCAGTAGTCCAGGACAGGAGTACACTGAAGCTTTCTTT. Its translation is CASSPGQEYTEAFF.